What follows describes a single T cell receptor beta chain. Its antigen remains unknown. The entry originates in a study of human thymus T cells. Study findings and constraints: The authors found apparently biased V and J gene usage in thymic and blood repertoires.

Assay used: immunoSEQ multiplex PCR; TCRdb lists only in-frame clones, some missing. Of about 44,000 clones in the sample, about 94% are singletons; the top ten hold more than 0.1%. Germline-derived CDR1 and CDR2 are ENHRY and SYGVKD. V lost 0 bases and J 3 bases, leaving 18 bases between the germline ends. The CDR3 has 18 amino acids. The sequence was collected from a boy younger than two with a congenital heart defect but otherwise immunologically healthy. The chain is built from TRBV10-3 and TRBJ1-5; D perhaps matches TRBD1 (6 bases). Sequences were obtained from blood. Written as DNA, the CDR3 is TGTGCCATCAGTGAGTCGAAAGGGGGTGGCGGTCTCAATCAGCCCCAGCATTTT. This gives the protein CAISESKGGGGLNQPQHF.